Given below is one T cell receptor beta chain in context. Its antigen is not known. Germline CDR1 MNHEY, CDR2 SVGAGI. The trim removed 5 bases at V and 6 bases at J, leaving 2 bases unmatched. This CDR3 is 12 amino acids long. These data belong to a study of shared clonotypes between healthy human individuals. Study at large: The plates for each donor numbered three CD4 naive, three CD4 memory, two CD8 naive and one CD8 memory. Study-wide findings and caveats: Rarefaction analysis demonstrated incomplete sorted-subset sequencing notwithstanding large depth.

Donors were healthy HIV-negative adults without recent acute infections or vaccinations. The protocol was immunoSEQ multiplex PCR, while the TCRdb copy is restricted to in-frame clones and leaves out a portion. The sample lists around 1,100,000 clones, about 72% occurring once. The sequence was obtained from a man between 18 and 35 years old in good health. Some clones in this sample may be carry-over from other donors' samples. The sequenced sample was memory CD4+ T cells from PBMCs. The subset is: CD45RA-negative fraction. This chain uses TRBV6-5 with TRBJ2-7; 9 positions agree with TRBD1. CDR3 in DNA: TGTGCCAGCAGTAGACAGGGGGGCGAGCAGTACTTC. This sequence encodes CASSRQGGEQYF.